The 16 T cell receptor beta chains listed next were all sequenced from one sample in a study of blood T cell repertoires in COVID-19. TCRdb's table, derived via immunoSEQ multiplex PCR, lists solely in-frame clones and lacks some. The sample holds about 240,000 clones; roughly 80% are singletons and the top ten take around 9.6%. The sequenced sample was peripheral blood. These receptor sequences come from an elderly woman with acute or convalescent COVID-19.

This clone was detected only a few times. The CDR3 DNA is TGTGCCAGCAGCTTGGACAGGGGGTGGAATCAGCCCCAGCATTTT. Amino acid sequence: CASSLDRGWNQPQHF. The chain has TRBV7-6 and TRBJ1-5; 10 nucleotides match TRBD1. Losses at the gene ends were 3 bases for V and 4 bases for J; bases not matched to a gene: 3. CDR1 SGHVS and CDR2 FNYEAQ come from the germline V gene. This CDR3 is built from 15 residues.

CDR3 sequence (DNA): TGTGCCAGCAGCCGCGGGGGTAACTCCTACAATGAGCAGTTCTTC. Its translation is CASSRGGNSYNEQFF. The genes are TRBV9 and TRBJ2-1, with 7 bases that match TRBD2. With 4 bases clipped from V and 0 bases from J, the junction kept 4 bases outside the gene matches. This CDR3 is built from 15 residues. The V gene's germline CDR1 is SGDLS and CDR2 YYNGEE.

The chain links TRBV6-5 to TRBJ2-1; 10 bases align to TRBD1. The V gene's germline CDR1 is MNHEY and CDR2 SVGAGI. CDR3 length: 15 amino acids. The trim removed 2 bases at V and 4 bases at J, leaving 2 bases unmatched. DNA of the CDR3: TGTGCCAGCAGTTACCGGGACAGGGGTTACAATGAGCAGTTCTTC. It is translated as CASSYRDRGYNEQFF.

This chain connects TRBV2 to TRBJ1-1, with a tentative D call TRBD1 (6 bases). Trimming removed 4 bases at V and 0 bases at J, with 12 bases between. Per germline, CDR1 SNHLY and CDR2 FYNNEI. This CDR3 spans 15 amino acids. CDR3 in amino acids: CASSGGQPMNTEAFF. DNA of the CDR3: TGTGCCAGCAGTGGGGGGCAGCCTATGAACACTGAAGCTTTCTTT.

The CDR3 region is CASSPWTSTDTQYF. DNA for the CDR3: TGTGCCAGCAGCCCCTGGACTTCCACAGATACGCAGTATTTT. The V gene is TRBV3-1 (or the pseudogene TRBV3-2), the J gene TRBJ2-3; D is perhaps TRBD2 (5 bases). The V end lost 4 bases, the J end lost 2 bases, and 10 bases lay between the germline ends. The germline V gene has CDR1 LGHDT and CDR2 YNNKEL (reference sequence). CDR3 length: 14 residues.

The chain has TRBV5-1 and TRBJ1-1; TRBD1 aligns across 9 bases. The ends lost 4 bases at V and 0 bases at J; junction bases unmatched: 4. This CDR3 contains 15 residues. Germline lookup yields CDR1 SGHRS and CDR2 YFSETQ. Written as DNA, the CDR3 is TGCGCCAGCAGCGGGGACAGGGCAATGAACACTGAAGCTTTCTTT. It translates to CASSGDRAMNTEAFF. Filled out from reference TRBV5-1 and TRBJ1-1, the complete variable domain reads KAGVTQTPRYLIKTRGQQVTLSCSPISGHRSVSWYQQTPGQGLQFLFEYFSETQRNKGNFPGRFSGRQFSNSRSEMNVSTLELGDSALYLCASSGDRAMNTEAFFGQGTRLTVV.

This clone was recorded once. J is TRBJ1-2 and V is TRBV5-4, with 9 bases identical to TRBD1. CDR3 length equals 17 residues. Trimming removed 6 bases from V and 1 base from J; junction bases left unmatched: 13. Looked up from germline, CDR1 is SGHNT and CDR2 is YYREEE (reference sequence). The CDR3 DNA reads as TGTGCCAGCACCTCCGGGGGACAGGGTCAGGGTAACTATGGCTACACCTTC. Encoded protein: CASTSGGQGQGNYGYTF.

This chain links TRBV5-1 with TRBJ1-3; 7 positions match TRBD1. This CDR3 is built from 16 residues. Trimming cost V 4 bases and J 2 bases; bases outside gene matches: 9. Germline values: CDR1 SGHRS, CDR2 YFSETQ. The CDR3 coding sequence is TGCGCCAGCAGCCGAACAGGGGAAGGGACTGGAAACACCATATATTTT. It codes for CASSRTGEGTGNTIYF.

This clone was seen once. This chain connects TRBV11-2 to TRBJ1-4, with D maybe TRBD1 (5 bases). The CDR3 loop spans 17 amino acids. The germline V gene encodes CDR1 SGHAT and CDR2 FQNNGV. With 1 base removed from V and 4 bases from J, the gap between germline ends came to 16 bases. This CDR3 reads CASSLVERAGINEKLFF. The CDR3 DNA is TGTGCCAGCAGCTTAGTGGAGCGGGCAGGGATTAATGAAAAACTGTTTTTT. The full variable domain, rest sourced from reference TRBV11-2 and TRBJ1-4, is EAGVAQSPRYKIIEKRQSVAFWCNPISGHATLYWYQQILGQGPKLLIQFQNNGVVDDSQLPKDRFSAERLKGVDSTLKIQPAKLEDSAVYLCASSLVERAGINEKLFFGSGTQLSVL.

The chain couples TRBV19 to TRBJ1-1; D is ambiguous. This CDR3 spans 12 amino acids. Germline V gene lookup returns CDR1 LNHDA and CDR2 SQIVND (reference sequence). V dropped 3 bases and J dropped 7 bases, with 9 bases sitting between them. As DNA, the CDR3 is TGTGCCAGTAGTATCGCGGGATTTGAAGCTTTCTTT. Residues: CASSIAGFEAFF. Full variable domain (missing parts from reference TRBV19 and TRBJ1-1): DGGITQSPKYLFRKEGQNVTLSCEQNLNHDAMYWYRQDPGQGLRLIYYSQIVNDFQKGDIAEGYSVSREKKESFPLTVTSAQKNPTAFYLCASSIAGFEAFFGQGTRLTVV.

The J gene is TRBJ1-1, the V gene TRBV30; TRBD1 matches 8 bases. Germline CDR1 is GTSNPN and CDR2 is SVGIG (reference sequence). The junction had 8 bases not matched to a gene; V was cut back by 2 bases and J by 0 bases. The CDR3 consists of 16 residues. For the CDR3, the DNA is TGTGCCTGGAGTCCCGGGACAGGACACATGAACACTGAAGCTTTCTTT. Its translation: CAWSPGTGHMNTEAFF.

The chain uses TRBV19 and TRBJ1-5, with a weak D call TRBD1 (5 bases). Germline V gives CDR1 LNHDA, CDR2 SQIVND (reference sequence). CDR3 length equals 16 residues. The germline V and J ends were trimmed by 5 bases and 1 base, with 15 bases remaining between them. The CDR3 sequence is CASSWGGRGSNQPQHF. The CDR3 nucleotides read TGTGCCAGTAGTTGGGGGGGAAGGGGAAGCAATCAGCCCCAGCATTTT. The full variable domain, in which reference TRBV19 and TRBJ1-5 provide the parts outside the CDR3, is DGGITQSPKYLFRKEGQNVTLSCEQNLNHDAMYWYRQDPGQGLRLIYYSQIVNDFQKGDIAEGYSVSREKKESFPLTVTSAQKNPTAFYLCASSWGGRGSNQPQHFGDGTRLSIL.

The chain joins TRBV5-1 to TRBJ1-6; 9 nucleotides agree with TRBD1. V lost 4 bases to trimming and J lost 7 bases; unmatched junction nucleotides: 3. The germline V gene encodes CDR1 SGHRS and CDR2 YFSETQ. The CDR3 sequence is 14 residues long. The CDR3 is CASSQDRGNSPLHF. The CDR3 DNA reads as TGCGCCAGCAGCCAGGACAGGGGAAATTCACCCCTCCACTTT.

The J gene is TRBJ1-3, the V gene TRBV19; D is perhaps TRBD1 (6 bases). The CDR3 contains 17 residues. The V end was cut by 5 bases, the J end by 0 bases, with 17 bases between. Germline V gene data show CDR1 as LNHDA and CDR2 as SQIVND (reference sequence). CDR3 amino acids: CASSLRTAIRSGNTIYF. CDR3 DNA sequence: TGTGCCAGTAGTCTCCGGACAGCTATACGCTCTGGAAACACCATATATTTT.

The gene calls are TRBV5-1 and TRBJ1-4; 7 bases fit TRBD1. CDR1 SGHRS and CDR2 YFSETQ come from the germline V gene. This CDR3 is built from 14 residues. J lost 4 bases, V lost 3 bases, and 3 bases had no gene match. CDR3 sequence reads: CASSSDRDNEKLFF. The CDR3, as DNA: TGCGCCAGCAGCTCAGACAGGGATAATGAAAAACTGTTTTTT.

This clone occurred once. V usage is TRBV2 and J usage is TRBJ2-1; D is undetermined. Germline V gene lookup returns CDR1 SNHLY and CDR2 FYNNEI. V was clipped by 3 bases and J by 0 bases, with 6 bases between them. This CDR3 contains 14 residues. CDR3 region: CASSERSSYNEQFF. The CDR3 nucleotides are TGTGCCAGCAGTGAGCGTAGCTCCTACAATGAGCAGTTCTTC.